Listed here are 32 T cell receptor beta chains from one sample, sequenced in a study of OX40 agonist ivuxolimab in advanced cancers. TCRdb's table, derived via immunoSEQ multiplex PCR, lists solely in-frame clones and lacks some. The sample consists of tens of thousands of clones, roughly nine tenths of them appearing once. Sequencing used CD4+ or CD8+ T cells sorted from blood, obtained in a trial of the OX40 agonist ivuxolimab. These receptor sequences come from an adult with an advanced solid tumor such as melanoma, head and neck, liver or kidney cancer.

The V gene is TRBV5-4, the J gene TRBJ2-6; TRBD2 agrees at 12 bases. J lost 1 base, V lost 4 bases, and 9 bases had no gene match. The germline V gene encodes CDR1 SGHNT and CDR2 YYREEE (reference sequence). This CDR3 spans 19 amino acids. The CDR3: CASSQGSGLAGSGANVLTF. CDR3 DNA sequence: TGTGCCAGCAGCCAAGGATCCGGACTAGCGGGATCTGGGGCCAACGTCCTGACTTTC.

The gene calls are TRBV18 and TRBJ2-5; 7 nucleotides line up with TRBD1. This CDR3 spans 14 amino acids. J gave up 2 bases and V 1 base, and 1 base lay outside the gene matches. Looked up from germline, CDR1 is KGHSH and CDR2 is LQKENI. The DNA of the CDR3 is TGTGCCAGCTCACCACAGGGACAGCAAGAGACCCAGTACTTC. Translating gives CASSPQGQQETQYF.

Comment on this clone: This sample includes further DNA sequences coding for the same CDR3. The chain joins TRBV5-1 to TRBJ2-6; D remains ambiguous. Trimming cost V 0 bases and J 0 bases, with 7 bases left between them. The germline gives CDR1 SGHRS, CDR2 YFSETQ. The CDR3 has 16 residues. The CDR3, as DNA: TGCGCCAGCAGCTTGGAGGCCGTCTCTGGGGCCAACGTCCTGACTTTC. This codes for CASSLEAVSGANVLTF.

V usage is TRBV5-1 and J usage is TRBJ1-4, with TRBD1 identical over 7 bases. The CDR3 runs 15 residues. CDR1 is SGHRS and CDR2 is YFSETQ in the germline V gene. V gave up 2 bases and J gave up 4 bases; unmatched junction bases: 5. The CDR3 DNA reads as TGCGCCAGCAGCTTCGGGGACAGCCGTAATGAAAAACTGTTTTTT. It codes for CASSFGDSRNEKLFF.

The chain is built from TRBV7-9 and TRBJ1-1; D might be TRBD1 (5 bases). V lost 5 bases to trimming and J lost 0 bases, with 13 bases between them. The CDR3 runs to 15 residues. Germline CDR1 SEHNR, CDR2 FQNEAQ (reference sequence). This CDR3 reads CASSPGRLMNTEAFF. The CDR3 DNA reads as TGTGCCAGCAGCCCGGGACGTCTCATGAACACTGAAGCTTTCTTT. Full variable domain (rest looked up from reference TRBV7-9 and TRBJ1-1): DTGVSQNPRHKITKRGQNVTFRCDPISEHNRLYWYRQTLGQGPEFLTYFQNEAQLEKSRLLSDRFSAERPKGSFSTLEIQRTEQGDSAMYLCASSPGRLMNTEAFFGQGTRLTVV.

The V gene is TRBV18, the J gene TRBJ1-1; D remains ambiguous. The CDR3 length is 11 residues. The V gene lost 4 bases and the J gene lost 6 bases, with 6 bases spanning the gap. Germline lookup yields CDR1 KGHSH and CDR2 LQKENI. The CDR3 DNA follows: TGTGCCAGCTCACGGTCCCCTGAAGCTTTCTTT. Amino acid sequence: CASSRSPEAFF.

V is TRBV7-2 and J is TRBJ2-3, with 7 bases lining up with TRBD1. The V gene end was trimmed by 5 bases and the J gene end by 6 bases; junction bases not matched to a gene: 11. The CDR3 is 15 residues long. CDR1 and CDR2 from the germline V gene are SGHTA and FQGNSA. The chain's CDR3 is CASSIRQGSIDTQYF. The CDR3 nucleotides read TGTGCCAGCAGCATAAGACAGGGTTCCATCGATACGCAGTATTTT.

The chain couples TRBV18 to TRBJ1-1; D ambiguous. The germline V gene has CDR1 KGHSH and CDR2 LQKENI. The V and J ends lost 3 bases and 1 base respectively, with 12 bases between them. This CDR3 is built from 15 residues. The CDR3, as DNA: TGTGCCAGCTCACCGGGAAGAGAATGGAACACTGAAGCTTTCTTT. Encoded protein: CASSPGREWNTEAFF.

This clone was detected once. CDR3 in amino acids: CASSIGTIYNEQFF. The DNA of the CDR3 is TGTGCCAGTAGTATAGGGACTATCTACAATGAGCAGTTCTTC. The chain carries TRBV19 and TRBJ2-1; the D gene is possibly TRBD2 (6 bases). The V end was cut by 1 base, the J end by 3 bases, with 7 bases between. This CDR3 is 14 amino acids long. Germline lookup yields CDR1 LNHDA and CDR2 SQIVND (reference sequence).

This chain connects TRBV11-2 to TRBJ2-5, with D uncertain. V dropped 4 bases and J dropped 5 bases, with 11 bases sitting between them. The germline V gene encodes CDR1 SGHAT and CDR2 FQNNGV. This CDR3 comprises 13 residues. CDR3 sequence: CASSSILGETQYF. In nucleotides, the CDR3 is TGTGCCAGCAGCTCAATCCTCGGGGAGACCCAGTACTTC.

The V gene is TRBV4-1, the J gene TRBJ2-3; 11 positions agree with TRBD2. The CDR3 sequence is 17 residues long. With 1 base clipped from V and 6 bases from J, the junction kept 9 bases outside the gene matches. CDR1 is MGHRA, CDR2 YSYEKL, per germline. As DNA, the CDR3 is TGCGCCAGCAGCCAAGCCGGGACTAGCGGCTTCTTGGATACGCAGTATTTT. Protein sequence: CASSQAGTSGFLDTQYF.

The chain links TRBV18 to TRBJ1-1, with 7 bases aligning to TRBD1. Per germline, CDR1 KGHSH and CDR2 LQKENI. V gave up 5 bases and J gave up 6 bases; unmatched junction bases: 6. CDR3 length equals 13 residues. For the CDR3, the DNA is TGTGCCAGCTCATTTGACAGGGATTCTGAAGCTTTCTTT. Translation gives CASSFDRDSEAFF.

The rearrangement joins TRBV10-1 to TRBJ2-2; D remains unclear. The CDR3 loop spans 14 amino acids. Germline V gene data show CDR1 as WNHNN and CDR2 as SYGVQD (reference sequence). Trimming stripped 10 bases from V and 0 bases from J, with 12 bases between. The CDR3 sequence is CATTRPTNTGELFF. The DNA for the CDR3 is TGCGCCACAACACGACCCACGAACACCGGGGAGCTGTTTTTT.

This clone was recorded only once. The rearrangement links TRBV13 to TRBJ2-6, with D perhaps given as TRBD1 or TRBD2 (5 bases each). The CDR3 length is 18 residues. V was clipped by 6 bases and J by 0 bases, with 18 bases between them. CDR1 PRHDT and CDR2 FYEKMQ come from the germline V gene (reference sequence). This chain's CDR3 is CASRIREKLPSGANVLTF. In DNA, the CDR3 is TGTGCCAGCAGAATCAGGGAGAAACTCCCCTCTGGGGCCAACGTCCTGACTTTC.

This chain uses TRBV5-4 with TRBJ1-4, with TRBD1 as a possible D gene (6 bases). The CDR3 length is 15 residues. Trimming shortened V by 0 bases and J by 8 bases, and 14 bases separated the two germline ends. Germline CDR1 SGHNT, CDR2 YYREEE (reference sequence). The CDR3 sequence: CASSLGRQGHEKLFF. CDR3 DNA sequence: TGTGCCAGCAGCTTGGGGAGGCAGGGACACGAAAAACTGTTTTTT.

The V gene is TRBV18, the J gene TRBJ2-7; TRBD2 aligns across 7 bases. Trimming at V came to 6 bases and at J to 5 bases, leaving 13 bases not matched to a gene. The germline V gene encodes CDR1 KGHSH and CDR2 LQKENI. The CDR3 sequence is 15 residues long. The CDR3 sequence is CASSGLGGPMNEQYF. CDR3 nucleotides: TGTGCCAGCTCTGGGTTGGGAGGGCCGATGAACGAGCAGTACTTC.

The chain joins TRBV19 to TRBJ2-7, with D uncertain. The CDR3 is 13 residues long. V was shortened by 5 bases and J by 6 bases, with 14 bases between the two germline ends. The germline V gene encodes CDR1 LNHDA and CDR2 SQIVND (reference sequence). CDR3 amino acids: CASSASSSIEQYF. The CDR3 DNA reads TGTGCCAGTAGTGCCAGTTCATCTATCGAGCAGTACTTC. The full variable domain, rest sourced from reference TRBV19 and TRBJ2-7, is DGGITQSPKYLFRKEGQNVTLSCEQNLNHDAMYWYRQDPGQGLRLIYYSQIVNDFQKGDIAEGYSVSREKKESFPLTVTSAQKNPTAFYLCASSASSSIEQYFGPGTRLTVT.

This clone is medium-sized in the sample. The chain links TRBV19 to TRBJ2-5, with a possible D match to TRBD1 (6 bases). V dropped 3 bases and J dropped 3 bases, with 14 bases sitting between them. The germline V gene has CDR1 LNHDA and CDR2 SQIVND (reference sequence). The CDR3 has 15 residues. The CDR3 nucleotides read TGTGCCAGTAGTATCCAGGGGCGCGCCGAAGAGACCCAGTACTTC. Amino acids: CASSIQGRAEETQYF.

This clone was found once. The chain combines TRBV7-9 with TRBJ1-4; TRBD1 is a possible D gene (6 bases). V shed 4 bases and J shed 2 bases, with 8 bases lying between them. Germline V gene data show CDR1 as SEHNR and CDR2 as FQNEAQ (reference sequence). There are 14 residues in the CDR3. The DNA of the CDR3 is TGTGCCAGCAGCTCAGGACAGACTAATGAAAAACTGTTTTTT. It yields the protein CASSSGQTNEKLFF. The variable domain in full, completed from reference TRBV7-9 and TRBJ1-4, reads DTGVSQNPRHKITKRGQNVTFRCDPISEHNRLYWYRQTLGQGPEFLTYFQNEAQLEKSRLLSDRFSAERPKGSFSTLEIQRTEQGDSAMYLCASSSGQTNEKLFFGSGTQLSVL.

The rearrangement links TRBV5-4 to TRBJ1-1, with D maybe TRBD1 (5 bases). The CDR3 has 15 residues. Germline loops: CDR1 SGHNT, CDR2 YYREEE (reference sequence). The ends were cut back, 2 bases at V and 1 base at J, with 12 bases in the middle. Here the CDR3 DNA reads TGTGCCAGCAGCTTCGACGGGGGAGGGAACACTGAAGCTTTCTTT. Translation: CASSFDGGGNTEAFF.

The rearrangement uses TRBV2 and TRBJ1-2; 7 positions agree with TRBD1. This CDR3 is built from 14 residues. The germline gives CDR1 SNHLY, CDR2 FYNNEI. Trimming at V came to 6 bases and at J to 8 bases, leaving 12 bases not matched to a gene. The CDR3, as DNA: TGTGCCAGCAGAGACCAAGACAGGGTAAACGGCTACACCTTC. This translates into CASRDQDRVNGYTF. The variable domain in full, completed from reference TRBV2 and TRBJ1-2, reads EPEVTQTPSHQVTQMGQEVILRCVPISNHLYFYWYRQILGQKVEFLVSFYNNEISEKSEIFDDQFSVERPDGSNFTLKIRSTKLEDSAMYFCASRDQDRVNGYTFGSGTRLTVV.

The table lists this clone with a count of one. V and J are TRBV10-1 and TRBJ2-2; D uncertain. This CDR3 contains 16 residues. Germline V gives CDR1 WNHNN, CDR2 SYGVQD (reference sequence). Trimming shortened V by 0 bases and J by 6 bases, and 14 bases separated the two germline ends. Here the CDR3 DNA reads TGCGCCAGCAGTGAGTCCAAGGGCCTAACAGCCGGGGAGCTGTTTTTT. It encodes CASSESKGLTAGELFF.

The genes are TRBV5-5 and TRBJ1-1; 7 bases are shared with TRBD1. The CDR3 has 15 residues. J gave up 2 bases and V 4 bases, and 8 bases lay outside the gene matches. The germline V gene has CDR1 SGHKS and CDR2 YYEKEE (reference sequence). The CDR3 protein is CASSADGTVNTEAFF. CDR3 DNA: TGTGCCAGCAGCGCGGACGGGACAGTCAACACTGAAGCTTTCTTT.

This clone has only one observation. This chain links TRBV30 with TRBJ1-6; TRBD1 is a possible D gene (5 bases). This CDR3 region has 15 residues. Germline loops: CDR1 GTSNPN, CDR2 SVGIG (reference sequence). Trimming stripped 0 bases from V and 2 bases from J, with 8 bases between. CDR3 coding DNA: TGTGCCTGGAGTGTTCGGGGCACCTATAATTCACCCCTCCACTTT. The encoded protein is CAWSVRGTYNSPLHF.

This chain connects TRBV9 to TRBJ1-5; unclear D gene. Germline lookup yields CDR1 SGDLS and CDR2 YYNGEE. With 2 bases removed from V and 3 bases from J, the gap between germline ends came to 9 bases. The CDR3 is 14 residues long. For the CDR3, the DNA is TGTGCCAGCAGCGTCGACGGAGACAATCAGCCCCAGCATTTT. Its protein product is CASSVDGDNQPQHF.

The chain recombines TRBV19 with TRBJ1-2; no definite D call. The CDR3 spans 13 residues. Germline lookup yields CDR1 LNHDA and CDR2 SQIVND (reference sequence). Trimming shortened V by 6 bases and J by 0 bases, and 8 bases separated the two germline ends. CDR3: CASRESSNYGYTF. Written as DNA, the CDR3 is TGTGCCAGTAGAGAGTCGTCTAACTATGGCTACACCTTC.

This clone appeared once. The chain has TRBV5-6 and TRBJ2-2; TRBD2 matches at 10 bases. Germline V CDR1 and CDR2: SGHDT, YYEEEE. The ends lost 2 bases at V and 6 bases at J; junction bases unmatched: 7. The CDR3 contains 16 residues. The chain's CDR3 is CASSLSLAGVPGELFF. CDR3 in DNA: TGTGCCAGCAGCTTAAGCCTAGCGGGAGTTCCCGGGGAGCTGTTTTTT.

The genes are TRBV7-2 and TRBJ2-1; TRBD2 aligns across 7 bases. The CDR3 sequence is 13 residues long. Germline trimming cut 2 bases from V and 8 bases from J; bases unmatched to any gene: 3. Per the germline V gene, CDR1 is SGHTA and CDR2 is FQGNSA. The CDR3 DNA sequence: TGTGCCAGCAGCTTATCGGGGGGACATGAGCAGTTCTTC. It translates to CASSLSGGHEQFF.

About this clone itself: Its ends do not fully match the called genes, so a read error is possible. This chain's CDR3 is CASSLYGQDLVF. The CDR3 DNA sequence: TGTGCCAGCAGTTTATATGGACAGGATCTGGTTTTT. V gene TRBV28 combines with J gene TRBJ1-4, with 7 bases aligning to TRBD1. CDR1 and CDR2 from the germline V gene are MDHEN and SYDVKM. The CDR3 totals 12 residues.

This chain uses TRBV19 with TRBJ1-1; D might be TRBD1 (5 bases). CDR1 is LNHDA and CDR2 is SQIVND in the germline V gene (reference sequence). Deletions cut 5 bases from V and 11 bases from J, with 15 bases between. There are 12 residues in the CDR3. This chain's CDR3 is CASSPGGGWAFF. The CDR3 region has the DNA TGTGCCAGTAGTCCAGGCGGGGGATGGGCTTTCTTT.

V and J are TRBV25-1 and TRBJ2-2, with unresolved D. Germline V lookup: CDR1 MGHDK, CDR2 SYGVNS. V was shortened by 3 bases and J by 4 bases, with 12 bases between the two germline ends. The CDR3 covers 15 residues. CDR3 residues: CASSDKGRSTGELFF. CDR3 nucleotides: TGTGCCAGCAGTGATAAGGGCCGCAGCACCGGGGAGCTGTTTTTT.

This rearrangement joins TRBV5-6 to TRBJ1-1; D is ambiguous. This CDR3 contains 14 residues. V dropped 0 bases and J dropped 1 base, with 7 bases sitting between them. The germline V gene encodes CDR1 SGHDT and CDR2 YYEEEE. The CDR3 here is CASSLVPSNTEAFF. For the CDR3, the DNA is TGTGCCAGCAGCTTGGTACCGTCGAACACTGAAGCTTTCTTT.